The 23 T cell receptor beta chains listed next were all sequenced from one sample in a study of blood T cell repertoires in COVID-19. Repertoires were generated with immunoSEQ multiplex PCR, while TCRdb's copy carries only in-frame clones and drops some. Of about 330,000 clones listed, 87% were seen once; the top ten hold over 0.8%. Sequenced material: PBMCs or T cells enriched from blood (not recorded which). The receptors derive from a woman younger than 45 who had recovered from COVID-19.

In its sample, this clone was seen a few times. The chain has TRBV2 and TRBJ1-5; D not resolved. Germline V gene lookup returns CDR1 SNHLY and CDR2 FYNNEI. The CDR3 runs to 15 residues. V was cut by 8 bases and J by 0 bases, with 14 bases left in between. CDR3 sequence: CASSWRAVSNQPQHF. The CDR3 DNA reads TGTGCCAGCTCCTGGAGGGCAGTTAGCAATCAGCCCCAGCATTTT.

This sequence joins TRBV5-1 and TRBJ1-1, with a weak D call TRBD1 (6 bases). Germline V CDR1 and CDR2: SGHRS, YFSETQ. V was pared by 4 bases and J by 8 bases, with 21 bases between. The CDR3 has 15 amino acids. CDR3 coding DNA: TGCGCCAGCAGCCTATCACAGGGATTTAAGGGCGAAGCTTTCTTT. Protein product: CASSLSQGFKGEAFF. The entire variable domain, with the rest obtained from reference TRBV5-1 and TRBJ1-1, is as follows: KAGVTQTPRYLIKTRGQQVTLSCSPISGHRSVSWYQQTPGQGLQFLFEYFSETQRNKGNFPGRFSGRQFSNSRSEMNVSTLELGDSALYLCASSLSQGFKGEAFFGQGTRLTVV.

V usage is TRBV5-1 and J usage is TRBJ1-3; no reliable D call. The V and J ends lost 2 bases and 1 base respectively, with 7 bases between them. This CDR3 comprises 14 residues. The V gene's germline CDR1 is SGHRS and CDR2 YFSETQ. The CDR3 DNA sequence: TGCGCCAGCAGCTTCGGCGGGTCTGGAAACACCATATATTTT. Translating it yields CASSFGGSGNTIYF.

This chain connects TRBV4-3 to TRBJ2-2; TRBD2 aligns across 11 bases. Germline V gene data show CDR1 as LGHNA and CDR2 as YSLEER. The junction had 0 bases not matched to a gene; V was cut back by 1 base and J by 5 bases. There are 15 residues in the CDR3. The DNA of the CDR3 is TGCGCCAGCAGCCAAGCTAGCGGGGGGACCGGGGAGCTGTTTTTT. Protein: CASSQASGGTGELFF.

To note about this clone: At the DNA level, this CDR3 is encoded by other sequences in the same sample as well. The chain has TRBV5-4 and TRBJ1-1; D might be TRBD1 (5 bases). Trimming shortened V by 4 bases and J by 2 bases, and 9 bases separated the two germline ends. Germline CDR1 SGHNT, CDR2 YYREEE (reference sequence). This CDR3 comprises 13 residues. Here the CDR3 DNA reads TGTGCCAGCAGCCTAGGGGCTAACACTGAAGCTTTCTTT. Translating it yields CASSLGANTEAFF. The full variable domain, in which reference TRBV5-4 and TRBJ1-1 provide the parts outside the CDR3, is ETGVTQSPTHLIKTRGQQVTLRCSSQSGHNTVSWYQQALGQGPQFIFQYYREEENGRGNFPPRFSGLQFPNYSSELNVNALELDDSALYLCASSLGANTEAFFGQGTRLTVV.

The V and J genes are TRBV29-1 and TRBJ2-7, with D possibly TRBD1 on 6 matching bases. V was clipped by 6 bases and J by 3 bases, with 15 bases between them. CDR1 and CDR2 (germline): SQVTM, ANQGSEA. The CDR3 totals 13 residues. The CDR3 protein is CSVLTGPSYEQYF. Written as DNA, the CDR3 is TGCAGCGTCTTAACAGGGCCCAGCTACGAGCAGTACTTC.

The chain links TRBV3-1 (or the pseudogene TRBV3-2) to TRBJ2-3, with 8 nucleotides matching TRBD2. V lost 4 bases, J lost 5 bases, and 14 bases stayed unmatched. From germline, CDR1 is LGHDT and CDR2 YNNKEL (reference sequence). The CDR3 runs 17 residues. CDR3 sequence reads: CASSPAGRGGRIDTQYF. The CDR3 region has the DNA TGTGCCAGCAGCCCCGCGGGCCGGGGGGGCCGGATAGATACGCAGTATTTT.

The chain carries TRBV2 and TRBJ2-7; tentative D call: TRBD1 (7 bases). V was shortened by 4 bases and J by 0 bases, with 13 bases between the two germline ends. From germline, CDR1 is SNHLY and CDR2 FYNNEI. The CDR3 has 15 amino acids. The CDR3 reads CASSVRDRSSYEQYF. CDR3 coding DNA: TGTGCCAGCAGTGTGCGGGACAGAAGCTCCTACGAGCAGTACTTC.

The J gene is TRBJ2-5, the V gene TRBV11-2, with 13 positions matching TRBD2. Unmatched junction bases numbered 3, after V lost 5 bases and J lost 3 bases. The CDR3 is made up of 15 amino acids. CDR1 is SGHAT and CDR2 is FQNNGV in the germline V gene. As DNA, the CDR3 is TGTGCCAGCAGCCCGGGACTAGCGGGGAAAGAGACCCAGTACTTC. Translated: CASSPGLAGKETQYF.

The J gene is TRBJ1-2, the V gene TRBV7-9; TRBD1 matches 7 bases. The J segment lost 2 bases and the V segment lost 5 bases, leaving 20 bases of the junction unmatched. Germline assignment: CDR1 SEHNR and CDR2 FQNEAQ (reference sequence). The CDR3 is made up of 19 amino acids. This chain's CDR3 is CASSQRGGVGRGVNYGYTF. The CDR3 nucleotides are TGTGCCAGCAGCCAACGAGGGGGCGTGGGCCGGGGAGTGAACTATGGCTACACCTTC.

The chain joins TRBV30 to TRBJ1-2, with D possibly being TRBD1 (5 bases). Trimming shortened V by 1 base and J by 2 bases, and 17 bases separated the two germline ends. CDR3 length equals 16 residues. Germline CDR1 GTSNPN, CDR2 SVGIG (reference sequence). The CDR3 bases are TGTGCCTGGAGTGCAGGAGGGGCCCACCCGAACTATGGCTACACCTTC. As protein: CAWSAGGAHPNYGYTF.

The chain recombines TRBV6-5 with TRBJ2-3; TRBD1 matches at 7 bases. This CDR3 is built from 15 residues. Unmatched junction bases numbered 8, after V lost 2 bases and J lost 6 bases. Germline CDR1 and CDR2: MNHEY and SVGAGI. CDR3: CASSYMGQYTDTQYF. For the CDR3, the DNA is TGTGCCAGCAGTTACATGGGACAGTACACGGATACGCAGTATTTT.

This sequence joins TRBV7-2 and TRBJ2-3; D is perhaps TRBD2 (7 bases). Germline V gives CDR1 SGHTA, CDR2 FQGNSA. The CDR3 runs 13 residues. The germline V and J ends were trimmed by 8 bases and 3 bases, with 12 bases remaining between them. The CDR3 sequence: CASGGGNTDTQYF. The CDR3 DNA reads as TGTGCCAGCGGGGGGGGCAATACAGATACGCAGTATTTT.

The chain joins TRBV25-1 to TRBJ1-1; D gene ambiguous. Trimming took off 8 bases at V and 1 base at J, with 11 bases between the two ends. The CDR3 runs to 13 residues. CDR1 and CDR2 from the germline V gene are MGHDK and SYGVNS. The CDR3 is CASGSRGNTEAFF. The CDR3 region has the DNA TGTGCCAGCGGATCCCGGGGGAACACTGAAGCTTTCTTT. Variable domain in full (rest from reference TRBV25-1 and TRBJ1-1): EADIYQTPRYLVIGTGKKITLECSQTMGHDKMYWYQQDPGMELHLIHYSYGVNSTEKGDLSSESTVSRIRTEHFPLTLESARPSHTSQYLCASGSRGNTEAFFGQGTRLTVV.

The rearrangement links TRBV25-1 to TRBJ2-7; 10 bases map to TRBD1. From germline, CDR1 is MGHDK and CDR2 SYGVNS. The CDR3 loop spans 15 amino acids. The ends lost 4 bases at V and 3 bases at J; junction bases unmatched: 6. Written as DNA, the CDR3 is TGTGCCAGCAGTGCCGGCCGGGACAGGGGCTACGAGCAGTACTTC. Translating it yields CASSAGRDRGYEQYF.

Turning to this clone: This CDR3 is also generated by other DNA sequences in the sample. V is TRBV20-1 and J is TRBJ1-1; no clear D. The V end lost 6 bases, the J end lost 4 bases, and 9 bases lay between the germline ends. CDR3 size: 11 residues. CDR1 is DFQATT and CDR2 is SNEGSKA in the germline V gene (reference sequence). The CDR3 nucleotides are TGCAGTGCCTCCCGCGGCACTGAAGCTTTCTTT. This codes for CSASRGTEAFF.

The chain is built from TRBV7-9 and TRBJ2-1, with a tentative D call TRBD2 (6 bases). Germline V lookup: CDR1 SEHNR, CDR2 FQNEAQ (reference sequence). Trimming shortened V by 5 bases and J by 0 bases, and 11 bases separated the two germline ends. The CDR3 covers 15 residues. The CDR3 loop is CASSPSGVSYNEQFF. DNA for the CDR3: TGTGCCAGCAGCCCCTCGGGAGTCTCCTACAATGAGCAGTTCTTC.

The chain is built from TRBV28 and TRBJ2-1, with a tentative D call TRBD1 (5 bases). CDR3 length equals 15 residues. Between the trimmed V and J ends, which lost 7 bases and 7 bases, there was a span of 20 bases. CDR1 is MDHEN and CDR2 is SYDVKM in the germline V gene. CDR3 residues: CASTSGPQGGNEQFF. The CDR3 region has the DNA TGTGCCAGCACTTCTGGGCCCCAGGGCGGAAATGAGCAGTTCTTC.

The chain is built from TRBV4-1 and TRBJ1-2; D possibly corresponds to TRBD1 (6 bases). Germline V gene data show CDR1 as MGHRA and CDR2 as YSYEKL. This CDR3 has 17 residues. V gave up 0 bases and J gave up 1 base, with 15 bases separating them. This CDR3 reads CASSQDSQGRLNYGYTF. In DNA, the CDR3 is TGCGCCAGCAGCCAAGATAGTCAGGGGCGACTTAACTATGGCTACACCTTC.

This clone was seen just once. This chain connects TRBV9 to TRBJ2-2, with TRBD1 identical over 7 bases. The CDR3 length is 17 residues. J lost 2 bases, V lost 0 bases, and 7 bases had no gene match. Germline CDR1 and CDR2: SGDLS and YYNGEE. The DNA of the CDR3 is TGTGCCAGCAGCGTAGCTAACAAGGGGGCCAACACCGGGGAGCTGTTTTTT. Protein sequence: CASSVANKGANTGELFF. Variable domain in full (rest from reference TRBV9 and TRBJ2-2): DSGVTQTPKHLITATGQRVTLRCSPRSGDLSVYWYQQSLDQGLQFLIQYYNGEERAKGNILERFSAQQFPDLHSELNLSSLELGDSALYFCASSVANKGANTGELFFGEGSRLTVL.

The genes are TRBV5-6 and TRBJ2-1, with 7 bases identical to TRBD1. The germline CDR1 and CDR2 sequences are SGHDT and YYEEEE. This CDR3 is built from 12 residues. The J segment lost 9 bases and the V segment lost 6 bases, leaving 6 bases of the junction unmatched. Written as DNA, the CDR3 is TGTGCCAGCAAAGAGGGGGCTTTTGAGCAGTTCTTC. This encodes CASKEGAFEQFF.

The V call is TRBV6-5, the J call TRBJ2-1, with 8 nucleotides matching TRBD1. After removal of 8 bases from V and 3 bases from J, the junction contained 9 bases not matched to a gene. This CDR3 is built from 15 residues. The germline V gene encodes CDR1 MNHEY and CDR2 SVGAGI. CDR3 residues: CASFPGQGLYNEQFF. As DNA, the CDR3 is TGTGCCAGCTTTCCCGGACAGGGACTCTACAATGAGCAGTTCTTC.

The genes are TRBV1 and TRBJ2-5; no check of the table's D call, TRBD2, against the DNA was made. TRBV1 is annotated as a pseudogene. This CDR3 contains 17 residues. The CDR3 bases are TGCACCAGCAGCCAAGACGAAACTAGCGGGGGTCAAGAGACCCAGTACTTC. Translated: CTSSQDETSGGQETQYF.